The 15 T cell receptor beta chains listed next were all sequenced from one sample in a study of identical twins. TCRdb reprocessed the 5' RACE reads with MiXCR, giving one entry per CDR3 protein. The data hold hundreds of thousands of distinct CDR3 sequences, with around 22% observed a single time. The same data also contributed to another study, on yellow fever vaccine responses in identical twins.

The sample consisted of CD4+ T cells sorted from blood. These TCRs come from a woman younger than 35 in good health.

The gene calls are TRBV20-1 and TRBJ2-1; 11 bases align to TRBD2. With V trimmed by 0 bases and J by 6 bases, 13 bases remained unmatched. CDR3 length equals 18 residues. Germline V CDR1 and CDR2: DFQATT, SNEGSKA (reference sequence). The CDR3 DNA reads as TGCAGTGCTAGAGATCTCTGGACTAGCGGGCAAAAAAGCAATGAGCAGTTCTTC. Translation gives CSARDLWTSGQKSNEQFF.

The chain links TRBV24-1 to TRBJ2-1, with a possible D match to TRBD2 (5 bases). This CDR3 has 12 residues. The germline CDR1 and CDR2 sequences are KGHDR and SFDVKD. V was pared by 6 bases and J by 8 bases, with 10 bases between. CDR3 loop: CATSFGGHEQFF. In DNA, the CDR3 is TGTGCCACCAGTTTCGGCGGGCATGAGCAGTTCTTC.

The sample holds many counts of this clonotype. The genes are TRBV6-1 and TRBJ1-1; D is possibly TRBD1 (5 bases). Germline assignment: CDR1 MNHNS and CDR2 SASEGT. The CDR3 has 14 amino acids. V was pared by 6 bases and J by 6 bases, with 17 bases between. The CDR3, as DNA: TGTGCCAGCAGACACCTCGGGGGGACGCCTGAAGCTTTCTTT. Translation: CASRHLGGTPEAFF.

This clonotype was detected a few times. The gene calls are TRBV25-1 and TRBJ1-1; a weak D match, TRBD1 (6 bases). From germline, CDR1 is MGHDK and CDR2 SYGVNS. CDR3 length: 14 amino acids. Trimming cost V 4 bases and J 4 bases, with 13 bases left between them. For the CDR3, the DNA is TGTGCCAGCAGTGTACAGGGCTGGGGCACTGAAGCTTTCTTT. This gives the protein CASSVQGWGTEAFF.

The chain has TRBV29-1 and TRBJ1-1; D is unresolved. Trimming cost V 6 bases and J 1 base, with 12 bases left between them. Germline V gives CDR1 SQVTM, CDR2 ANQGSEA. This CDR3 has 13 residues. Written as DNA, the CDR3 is TGCAGCGTACGGACGGGTTGGAACACTGAAGCTTTCTTT. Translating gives CSVRTGWNTEAFF.

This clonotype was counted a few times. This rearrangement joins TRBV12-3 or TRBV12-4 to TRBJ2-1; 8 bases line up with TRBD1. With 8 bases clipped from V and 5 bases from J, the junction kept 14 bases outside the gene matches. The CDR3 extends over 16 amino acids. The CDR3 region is CASRVSPQGADNEQFF. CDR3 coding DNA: TGTGCCAGCCGAGTTTCCCCTCAGGGGGCGGACAATGAGCAGTTCTTC.

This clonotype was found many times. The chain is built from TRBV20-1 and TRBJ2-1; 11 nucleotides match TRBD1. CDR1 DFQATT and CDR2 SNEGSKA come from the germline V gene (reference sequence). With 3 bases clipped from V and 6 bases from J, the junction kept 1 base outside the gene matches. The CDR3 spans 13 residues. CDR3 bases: TGCAGTGCTAGCGGGACAGGGGGCAATGAGCAGTTCTTC. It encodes CSASGTGGNEQFF.

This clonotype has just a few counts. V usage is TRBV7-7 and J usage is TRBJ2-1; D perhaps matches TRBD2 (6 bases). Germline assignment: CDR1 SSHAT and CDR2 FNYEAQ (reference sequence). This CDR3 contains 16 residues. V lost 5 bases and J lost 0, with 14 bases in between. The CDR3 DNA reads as TGTGCCAGCAGCCTTAGCGGCGCGAGCTCCTACAATGAGCAGTTCTTC. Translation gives CASSLSGASSYNEQFF. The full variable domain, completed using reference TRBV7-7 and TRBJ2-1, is GAGVSQSPRYKVTKRGQDVTLRCDPISSHATLYWYQQALGQGPEFLTYFNYEAQPDKSGLPSDRFSAERPEGSISTLTIQRTEQRDSAMYRCASSLSGASSYNEQFFGPGTRLTVL.

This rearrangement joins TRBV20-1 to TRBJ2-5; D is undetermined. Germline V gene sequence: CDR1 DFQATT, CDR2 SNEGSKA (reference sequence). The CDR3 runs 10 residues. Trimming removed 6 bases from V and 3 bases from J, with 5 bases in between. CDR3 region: CSAIKETQYF. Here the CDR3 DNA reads TGCAGTGCCATAAAAGAGACCCAGTACTTC.

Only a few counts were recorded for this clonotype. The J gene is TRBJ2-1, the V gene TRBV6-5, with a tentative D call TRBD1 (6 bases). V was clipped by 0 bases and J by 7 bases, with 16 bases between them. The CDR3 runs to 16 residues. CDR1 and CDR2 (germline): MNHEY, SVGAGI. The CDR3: CASSYSSAGTKNEQFF. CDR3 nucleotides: TGTGCCAGCAGTTACTCGAGTGCCGGGACAAAAAATGAGCAGTTCTTC.

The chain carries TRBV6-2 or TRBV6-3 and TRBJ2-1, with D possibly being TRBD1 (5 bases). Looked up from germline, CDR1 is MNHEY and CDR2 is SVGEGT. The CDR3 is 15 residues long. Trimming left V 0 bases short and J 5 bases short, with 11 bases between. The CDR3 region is CASSYSGRRNNEQFF. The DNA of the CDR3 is TGTGCCAGCAGTTACTCGGGGCGCCGAAACAATGAGCAGTTCTTC.

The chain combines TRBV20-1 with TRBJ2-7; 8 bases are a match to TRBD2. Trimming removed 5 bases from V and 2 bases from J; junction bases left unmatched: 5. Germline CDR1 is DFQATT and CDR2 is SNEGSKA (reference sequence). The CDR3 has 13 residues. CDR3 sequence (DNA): TGCAGTGCTTATAGCGGGACCGCCTACGAGCAGTACTTC. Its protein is CSAYSGTAYEQYF.

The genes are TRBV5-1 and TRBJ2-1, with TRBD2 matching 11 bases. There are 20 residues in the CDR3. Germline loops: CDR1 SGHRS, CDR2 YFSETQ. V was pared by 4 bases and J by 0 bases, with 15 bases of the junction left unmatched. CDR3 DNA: TGCGCCAGCAGCCCACCTAGCGGGAGGTCCCTTCAGGGCTCCTACAATGAGCAGTTCTTC. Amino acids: CASSPPSGRSLQGSYNEQFF.

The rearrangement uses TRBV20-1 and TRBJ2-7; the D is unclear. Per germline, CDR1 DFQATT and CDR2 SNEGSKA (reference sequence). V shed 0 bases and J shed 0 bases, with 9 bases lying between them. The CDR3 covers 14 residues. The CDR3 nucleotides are TGCAGTGCTAGAGATGGACGGAGCTCCTACGAGCAGTACGTC. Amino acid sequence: CSARDGRSSYEQYV.

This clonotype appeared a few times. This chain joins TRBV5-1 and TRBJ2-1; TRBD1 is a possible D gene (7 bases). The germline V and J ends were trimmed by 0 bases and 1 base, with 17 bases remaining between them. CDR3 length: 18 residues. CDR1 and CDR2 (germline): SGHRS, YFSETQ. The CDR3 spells CASSLGTNRGNSYNEQFF. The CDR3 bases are TGCGCCAGCAGCTTGGGGACTAACAGGGGTAATTCCTACAATGAGCAGTTCTTC. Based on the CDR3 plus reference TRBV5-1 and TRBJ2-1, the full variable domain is KAGVTQTPRYLIKTRGQQVTLSCSPISGHRSVSWYQQTPGQGLQFLFEYFSETQRNKGNFPGRFSGRQFSNSRSEMNVSTLELGDSALYLCASSLGTNRGNSYNEQFFGPGTRLTVL.